This entry lists 13 T cell receptor beta chains sequenced from one sample in a study of blood T cell repertoires in COVID-19. TCRdb keeps only in-frame clones here, not all; method: immunoSEQ multiplex PCR. The sample lists roughly 260,000 clones, approximately 91% occurring once. Source material: PBMCs or T cells enriched from blood (not recorded which). All receptors come from a human donor in a cohort exposed to, infected with or recovered from COVID-19 (not recorded which). The donor label of this sample is uncertain.

Regarding this clone: One end of the junction fails to match germline, which may point to a read error. The chain uses TRBV4-2 and TRBJ1-1; 10 bases are a match to TRBD1. The CDR3 sequence is 14 residues long. Looked up from germline, CDR1 is LGHNA and CDR2 is YNFKEQ. Here the CDR3 reads CASSQDSDRGRPWF. CDR3 sequence (DNA): TGTGCCAGCAGCCAAGATTCCGACAGGGGGCGACCTTGGTTT.

The genes are TRBV2 and TRBJ1-1; 8 nucleotides agree with TRBD1. The length of the CDR3 is 15 residues. Germline V gives CDR1 SNHLY, CDR2 FYNNEI. Trimming removed 6 bases from V and 5 bases from J; junction bases left unmatched: 11. CDR3 protein: CASRPDRASETEAFF. DNA of the CDR3: TGTGCCAGCAGGCCGGACAGGGCGAGCGAAACTGAAGCTTTCTTT.

The J gene is TRBJ2-7, the V gene TRBV7-9; tentative D call: TRBD1 (6 bases). The V and J ends lost 0 bases and 3 bases respectively, with 9 bases between them. The germline CDR1 and CDR2 sequences are SEHNR and FQNEAQ (reference sequence). This CDR3 region has 14 residues. CDR3 nucleotide sequence: TGTGCCAGCAGCTTAGCGGGACACCTCTACGAGCAGTACTTC. Its translation: CASSLAGHLYEQYF.

The chain is built from TRBV4-1 and TRBJ2-4, with 7 positions matching TRBD2. The CDR3 is 17 residues long. Germline V gene data show CDR1 as MGHRA and CDR2 as YSYEKL. Trimming removed 3 bases from V and 2 bases from J; junction bases left unmatched: 10. The CDR3 DNA follows: TGCGCCAGCAGCCAGGGCAGAGCGGGGAGATCCAAAAACATTCAGTACTTC. Its protein is CASSQGRAGRSKNIQYF.

This chain links TRBV2 with TRBJ1-3, with D possibly TRBD1 on 5 matching bases. CDR3 length: 15 amino acids. The germline V gene encodes CDR1 SNHLY and CDR2 FYNNEI. The V end was cut by 6 bases, the J end by 0 bases, with 12 bases between. The CDR3 is CASRETGFSGNTIYF. The CDR3 coding sequence is TGTGCCAGCAGAGAAACAGGTTTCTCTGGAAACACCATATATTTT.

This sequence joins TRBV5-4 and TRBJ1-2; no clear D. Germline CDR1 is SGHNT and CDR2 is YYREEE (reference sequence). With 1 base removed from V and 3 bases from J, the gap between germline ends came to 10 bases. The CDR3 has 14 amino acids. The CDR3 region has the DNA TGTGCCAGCAGCTTGCCCGCGCGGGACTATGGCTACACCTTC. Translated, it gives CASSLPARDYGYTF.

The chain couples TRBV19 to TRBJ1-5; D not certain. CDR3 length: 15 residues. Germline values: CDR1 LNHDA, CDR2 SQIVND (reference sequence). Trimming took 8 bases from V and 0 from J, leaving 14 bases between them. The CDR3 spells CASAPLAVSNQPQHF. CDR3 nucleotides: TGTGCCAGTGCCCCCCTGGCAGTTAGCAATCAGCCCCAGCATTTT.

The CDR3 protein is CASSLGPTDYSPLHF. The DNA of the CDR3 is TGTGCCAGCAGTTTAGGCCCGACAGATTATTCACCCCTCCACTTT. The chain joins TRBV27 to TRBJ1-6; TRBD1 might be the D (5 bases). This CDR3 is 15 amino acids long. CDR1 and CDR2 (germline): MNHEY, SMNVEV (reference sequence). V was pared by 2 bases and J by 8 bases, with 13 bases between.

J is TRBJ1-6 and V is TRBV10-3; D is uncertain. Germline V lookup: CDR1 ENHRY, CDR2 SYGVKD. The CDR3 has 15 amino acids. The V and J ends lost 6 bases and 7 bases respectively, with 16 bases between them. CDR3 in amino acids: CAIRMDGGSNSPLHF. The CDR3 region has the DNA TGTGCCATCAGGATGGACGGAGGGTCCAATTCACCCCTCCACTTT.

The V and J genes are TRBV4-1 and TRBJ2-3; TRBD2 matches 8 bases. The trim removed 4 bases at V and 0 bases at J, leaving 9 bases unmatched. The CDR3 loop spans 17 amino acids. Germline CDR1 MGHRA, CDR2 YSYEKL. In nucleotides, the CDR3 is TGCGCCAGCAGCCTTAATATAGCGGGGCTAAGCACAGATACGCAGTATTTT. Translated, it gives CASSLNIAGLSTDTQYF.

The chain uses TRBV10-3 and TRBJ2-5; the D is unclear. The germline V gene has CDR1 ENHRY and CDR2 SYGVKD. V dropped 0 bases and J dropped 4 bases, with 9 bases sitting between them. This CDR3 comprises 14 residues. The CDR3 here is CAISESKTSETQYF. For the CDR3, the DNA is TGTGCCATCAGTGAGTCGAAGACATCAGAGACCCAGTACTTC.

The chain employs TRBV9 and TRBJ1-2; D is undetermined. Trimming cost V 0 bases and J 4 bases, with 10 bases left between them. Per germline, CDR1 SGDLS and CDR2 YYNGEE. CDR3 length equals 14 residues. The CDR3 loop is CASSVGPEFYGYTF. For the CDR3, the DNA is TGTGCCAGCAGCGTAGGGCCGGAGTTCTATGGCTACACCTTC.

This chain uses TRBV29-1 with TRBJ1-1, with D maybe TRBD1 (5 bases). Germline V gene sequence: CDR1 SQVTM, CDR2 ANQGSEA. The CDR3 is 13 amino acids. With 2 bases removed from V and 5 bases from J, the gap between germline ends came to 12 bases. CDR3 sequence: CSVELWEGTEAFF. As DNA, the CDR3 is TGCAGCGTTGAACTCTGGGAGGGGACTGAAGCTTTCTTT.